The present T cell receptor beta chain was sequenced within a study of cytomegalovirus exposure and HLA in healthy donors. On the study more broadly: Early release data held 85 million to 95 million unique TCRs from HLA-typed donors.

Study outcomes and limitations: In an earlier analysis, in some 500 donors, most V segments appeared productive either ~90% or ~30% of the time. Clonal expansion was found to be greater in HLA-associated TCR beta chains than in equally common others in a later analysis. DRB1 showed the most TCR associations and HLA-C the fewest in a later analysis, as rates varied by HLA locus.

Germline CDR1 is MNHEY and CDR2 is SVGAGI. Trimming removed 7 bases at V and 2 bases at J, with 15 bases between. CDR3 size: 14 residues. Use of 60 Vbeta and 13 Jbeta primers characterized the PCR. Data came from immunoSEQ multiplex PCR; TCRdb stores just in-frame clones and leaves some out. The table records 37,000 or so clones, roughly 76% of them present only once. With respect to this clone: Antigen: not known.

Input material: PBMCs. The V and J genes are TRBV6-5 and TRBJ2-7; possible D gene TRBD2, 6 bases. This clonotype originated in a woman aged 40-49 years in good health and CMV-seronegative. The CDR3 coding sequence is TGTGCCAGCACCACCGGGGGAGCCGCCTACGAGCAGTACGTC. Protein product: CASTTGGAAYEQYV.